This T cell receptor (beta chain) comes out of a study of blood T cell repertoires in COVID-19 (dated by TCRdb to the early 2020s). Background for the entire study: Samples from collaborators originated in the United States, Italy and Spain and spanned both the acute and convalescent phases of COVID-19. The prospective study material was composed of cDNA or gDNA derived from T cells, B-cell-depleted T cells, or PBMCs. The dataset comprised deeply sampled blood TCRbeta repertoires from subjects exposed to, actively infected with, or recovered from COVID-19. The repertoires were released in a freely available public database intended as a resource for research on the immune response to SARS-CoV-2. The samples were drawn from two sources: the first 160 participants of the ongoing ImmuneRACE study, and about 1,300 subjects contributed by 6 global collaborators. The sample metadata nearly always contained a de-identified subject ID, COVID-19 status, age in years and sex. Where HLA class I and class II types were available, the types were taken from metadata supplied by the sample provider, not from assay-based typing. The paper's findings and limits, for the study overall: Clinical and demographic metadata were provided uncurated, with the amount varying by source and participant.

TCRbeta CDR3 regions were amplified from genomic DNA by means of the immunoSEQ Assay, a bias-controlled multiplex PCR. The published analysis was carried out like this. Within the assay, amplification of reference gene primers was used to estimate how many nucleated cells each sample contained. Sequence reads were collapsed and filtered to measure the absolute abundance of every unique TCRbeta CDR3 rearrangement. For each sample, productive Simpson clonality was calculated by taking the square root of Simpson's diversity index across productive rearrangements. As stored in TCRdb, this immuneACCESS dataset retains in-frame rearrangements with V and J assigned. A fraction of the clones does not appear; measured against another copy, unresolved V genes explain less than half of the discrepancy, and the remainder lacks a known reason. V and J calls and clone size are given by that table; D and trimming were obtained from the DNA. This sample has some 57,000 clones in its table, and about 89% of those were observed once. The ten largest clones add up to around 1.6% of the sample.

Collaborating institutions collected whole blood in K2EDTA tubes following their own protocols. For TCRbeta analysis, collaborator samples were shipped as frozen whole blood, as isolated PBMCs, or as DNA extracted from either sample type. V loses 5 bases at its end and J loses 4 bases; junction bases beyond the gene matches: 10. The CDR3 starts with the cysteine, ends with the phenylalanine, and has 16 residues. The entry retains the CDR3 DNA only, 48 bases that are in frame from base 1. The germline V gene supplies CDR1 SGHAT and CDR2 FQNNGV. As concerns this clone: Its specific antigen is unknown. No base qualities exist here, and no much larger clone lies one base off it.

The sample was peripheral blood. The source of this sequence is a man aged 55 to 70 with acute or convalescent COVID-19. Here the chain combines TRBV11-2 and TRBJ2-7, with 11 junctional bases fitting TRBD2. This receptor carries the CDR3 CASSQYSGTSGYEQYF. The bases are TGTGCCAGCAGCCAATACTCCGGGACTAGCGGATACGAGCAGTACTTC.